This TCR beta chain was documented in a study of PD-1 blockade in classical Hodgkin lymphoma. Germline CDR1 LNHDA, CDR2 SQIVND (reference sequence). The V end lost 7 bases, the J end lost 3 bases, and 3 bases lay between the germline ends. There are 10 residues in the CDR3. TCRdb keeps only in-frame clones here, not all; method: immunoSEQ multiplex PCR. The sample shows some 19,000 clones, 70% to 85% of them seen only once. Every patient relapsed after autologous stem cell transplantation, and brentuximab vedotin exposure varied. The material sequenced was peripheral blood mononuclear cells (PBMCs), taken before the second cycle of nivolumab. V usage is TRBV19 and J usage is TRBJ1-1; D is ambiguous. The receptor was derived from a human donor with classical Hodgkin lymphoma. The CDR3 sequence is CASTHTEAFF. As DNA, the CDR3 is TGTGCCAGTACCCACACTGAAGCTTTCTTT.